This T cell receptor (beta chain) was recorded in a study of T cell repertoires in cytomegalovirus infection. Study in general: Indicated by public TCR beta signatures were CMV infection and matching HLA type.

Regarding the study as a whole: The ex vivo response was dominated by HLA-C-restricted CMV-specific TCR beta clonotypes. Accumulated public TCR beta family frequency recognized individuals carrying CMV together with the relevant HLA.

TCRdb fed the reads into MiXCR, producing one record per CDR3 protein. The sample carries 200,000 to 300,000 distinct CDR3 sequences, roughly 13% recorded once. This clonotype was counted ten times or more. The antigen remains unidentified. Germline V gene lookup returns CDR1 SGHDT and CDR2 YYEEEE. The CDR3 runs to 14 residues. The V end lost 2 bases, the J end lost 2 bases, and 9 bases lay between the germline ends. This receptor was identified in a human donor in good health (CMV status not recorded). Some clones in this sample may be carry-over from other donors' samples. Sequencing was done on a sample of PBMCs. The rearrangement joins TRBV5-6 to TRBJ2-3, with D unresolved. As DNA, the CDR3 is TGTGCCAGCAGCTTCCCAGCTTCCACAGATACGCAGTATTTT. Residues: CASSFPASTDTQYF.